This T cell receptor (beta chain) stems from a study of blood T cells in healthy people across ages. Study-wide context: There was about one barcoded beta molecule captured by template switching per two T cells. Study-wide findings and caveats: With naive T cell percentage, TCR beta diversity showed a strong correlation.

The germline V gene has CDR1 MNHEY and CDR2 SVGAGI. The CDR3 has 16 amino acids. Trimming took 6 bases from V and 2 from J; bases not matched to a gene: 9. This clonotype was observed a handful of times. What it binds is unknown. PBMCs were isolated at a quantity of at least 7 million per sample. With a J-beta primer mix and a sample-barcoded 5' primer, a second PCR ran roughly 7 to 11 cycles. All cDNA molecules were each tagged by a template-switch adaptor with 12 random nucleotides. TCRdb used MiXCR to reprocess the 5' RACE reads, holding one entry per CDR3 protein. The sample records about 760,000 distinct CDR3 sequences, just over 55% being singletons.

This clonotype was sampled from a man aged 40-55 years in good health. This sequence joins TRBV6-5 and TRBJ2-7; 11 bases are a match to TRBD2. Source material: blood. The CDR3 region is CASRSLAGGIPYEQYF. In nucleotides, the CDR3 is TGTGCCAGCAGGTCTCTAGCGGGGGGCATTCCCTACGAGCAGTACTTC.